Here is one T cell receptor (beta chain) with its context. Germline lookup yields CDR1 MNHEY and CDR2 SMNVEV (reference sequence). CDR3 size: 17 residues. After removal of 8 bases from V and 3 bases from J, the junction contained 18 bases not matched to a gene. This sample was included in a study of cytomegalovirus exposure and HLA in healthy donors. PCR primers comprised 60 Vbeta and 13 Jbeta primers. Profiling relied on immunoSEQ multiplex PCR, and the TCRdb table lists in-frame clones only, not all of them. The data show 170,000 or so clones, with roughly 80% seen just once and 0.65% held by the top ten.

Sample: PBMCs. The source is a boy younger than 18 in good health and CMV-seronegative. V usage is TRBV27 and J usage is TRBJ1-2; 7 bases line up with TRBD1. CDR3 region: CASGSDRVSSKDYGYTF. CDR3 coding DNA: TGTGCCAGCGGGAGCGACAGGGTCTCGAGTAAGGACTATGGCTACACCTTC.